The entry that follows covers one TCR beta chain sequence. This entry comes from a study of blood T cell repertoires in COVID-19. On the study more broadly: The study drew acute and convalescent COVID-19 samples from the United States, Italy and Spain. Sources were T cells, B-cell-depleted T cells, or PBMCs; the material itself was cDNA or gDNA.

Losses at the gene ends were 6 bases for V and 3 bases for J; bases not matched to a gene: 6. Per germline, CDR1 LNHDA and CDR2 SQIVND (reference sequence). The CDR3 has 14 amino acids. In the original workflow: Reference gene primer amplification gave estimated nucleated cell counts. Measured with immunoSEQ multiplex PCR; TCRdb has only the in-frame clones, and not every one. V, J and clone size reflect that table, while D and trimming were determined from the DNA. The repertoire holds under 200,000 clones, around four fifths seen once, with 10% to 15% in the top ten. The sequence came from a man in his sixties or seventies who had recovered from COVID-19. The chain combines TRBV19 with TRBJ1-2, with TRBD1 matching over 8 bases. The sequenced sample consisted of peripheral blood. The CDR3 nucleotides read TGTGCCAGTAGCTTCGACAGGGGATACTATGGCTACACCTTC. It yields the protein CASSFDRGYYGYTF.